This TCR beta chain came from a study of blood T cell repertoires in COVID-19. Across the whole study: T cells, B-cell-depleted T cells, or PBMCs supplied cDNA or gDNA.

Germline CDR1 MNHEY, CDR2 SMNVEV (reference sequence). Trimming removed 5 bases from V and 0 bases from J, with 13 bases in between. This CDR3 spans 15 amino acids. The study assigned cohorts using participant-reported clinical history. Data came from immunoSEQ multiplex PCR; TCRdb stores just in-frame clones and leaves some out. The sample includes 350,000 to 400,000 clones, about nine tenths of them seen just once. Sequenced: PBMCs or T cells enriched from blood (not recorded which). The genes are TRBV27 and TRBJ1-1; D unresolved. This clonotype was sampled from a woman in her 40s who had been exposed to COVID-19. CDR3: CASSERLRVNTEAFF. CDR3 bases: TGTGCCAGCAGTGAACGCCTACGGGTGAACACTGAAGCTTTCTTT.